The 6 T cell receptor beta chains reported below all come from one sample, sequenced in a study of graft-versus-host responses after intestinal transplantation. Method: immunoSEQ multiplex PCR; TCRdb's copy keeps in-frame clones and lacks some. The sample includes over 100,000 clones, roughly 91% seen only once; the top ten take around 0.12%. These receptors have no identified antigens. The sequencing here drew on unstimulated CD4+ T cells sorted from spleen or lymph node cells, taken before intestinal transplant. The receptors here all came from a human donor who received an intestinal transplant.

The chain carries TRBV11-2 and TRBJ2-1; 10 bases map to TRBD1. V was clipped by 0 bases and J by 8 bases; unmatched bases: 7. The CDR3 is 16 amino acids. Looked up from germline, CDR1 is SGHAT and CDR2 is FQNNGV. CDR3 nucleotides: TGTGCCAGCAGCTTAGATATGGGACAGGGGATGTATGAGCAGTTCTTC. It codes for CASSLDMGQGMYEQFF. Full variable domain (remainder filled in from reference TRBV11-2 and TRBJ2-1): EAGVAQSPRYKIIEKRQSVAFWCNPISGHATLYWYQQILGQGPKLLIQFQNNGVVDDSQLPKDRFSAERLKGVDSTLKIQPAKLEDSAVYLCASSLDMGQGMYEQFFGPGTRLTVL.

The chain carries TRBV5-6 and TRBJ2-5, with a weak D call TRBD2 (5 bases). CDR1 SGHDT and CDR2 YYEEEE come from the germline V gene. V gave up 1 base and J gave up 6 bases, with 16 bases separating them. The CDR3 has 15 residues. The CDR3 region has the DNA TGTGCCAGCAGCTTGACTGAGGGCTCCATGAAGACCCAGTACTTC. Translating it yields CASSLTEGSMKTQYF.

The chain joins TRBV28 to TRBJ1-1; D is undetermined. V lost 5 bases and J 8 bases, leaving 6 bases between the germline ends. Germline loops: CDR1 MDHEN, CDR2 SYDVKM. This CDR3 spans 10 amino acids. In nucleotides, the CDR3 is TGTGCCAGCAGTAACCGCGAAGCTTTCTTT. Amino acid sequence: CASSNREAFF.

The rearrangement links TRBV18 to TRBJ2-5, with D possibly matching TRBD1 (5 bases). The CDR3 sequence is 15 residues long. CDR1 and CDR2 (germline): KGHSH, LQKENI. Trimming removed 0 bases from V and 5 bases from J, with 13 bases in between. This chain's CDR3 is CASSPPGRVEETQYF. DNA of the CDR3: TGTGCCAGCTCACCACCGGGCAGGGTGGAGGAGACCCAGTACTTC. Based on the CDR3 plus reference TRBV18 and TRBJ2-5, the full variable domain is NAGVMQNPRHLVRRRGQEARLRCSPMKGHSHVYWYRQLPEEGLKFMVYLQKENIIDESGMPKERFSAEFPKEGPSILRIQQVVRGDSAAYFCASSPPGRVEETQYFGPGTRLLVL.

The chain links TRBV11-1 to TRBJ2-6, with a tentative D call TRBD1 (6 bases). The CDR3 runs 16 residues. V was clipped by 6 bases and J by 2 bases, with 14 bases between them. CDR1 and CDR2 (germline): SGHAT, FQDESV (reference sequence). CDR3 nucleotide sequence: TGTGCCAGCAGTCCGACCTACAGGGCTGGGGCCAACGTCCTGACTTTC. Translation gives CASSPTYRAGANVLTF.

The chain recombines TRBV7-2 with TRBJ2-3; 7 bases match TRBD2. The CDR3 covers 16 residues. The germline gives CDR1 SGHTA, CDR2 FQGNSA. The V and J ends lost 5 bases and 2 bases, in that order; junction bases with no gene match: 10. CDR3 DNA sequence: TGTGCCAGCAGCCCGCACCCAGCGGGGAACACAGATACGCAGTATTTT. This encodes CASSPHPAGNTDTQYF.